The present T cell receptor (beta chain) was sequenced within a study of cytotoxic CD8 clonotypes in ibrutinib-treated CLL. Study-wide background: Investigators reported roughly 25 partial and 2 complete responses; after median roughly 70 months, approximately 15 patients remained remitted and some twelve progressed.

Study conclusions and caveats: Public clonotypes were seen rarely and were contracted or stable on treatment. At progression, clonality fell back toward baseline after rising at ibrutinib response.

The V and J ends lost 7 bases and 7 bases, in that order; junction bases with no gene match: 3. CDR3 length equals 12 residues. Germline values: CDR1 LNHDA, CDR2 SQIVND (reference sequence). Some clones are missing from TCRdb's copy, which holds only in-frame ones; the method was immunoSEQ multiplex PCR. This table has around 140,000 clones, 80% appearing once. Details on this clone: The antigen is undetermined.

The chain recombines TRBV19 with TRBJ1-4; TRBD1 agrees at 7 bases. The specimen was PBMCs, collected after 36 months of ibrutinib treatment. The TCR comes from a human donor with chronic lymphocytic leukemia. Here the CDR3 DNA reads TGTGCCAGTAAGGGGGCTGGTGAAAAACTGTTTTTT. Translated: CASKGAGEKLFF.